These 8 T cell receptor beta chains were sequenced from one sample in a study of cytomegalovirus exposure and HLA in healthy donors. Primers: 60 Vbeta forward and 13 Jbeta reverse. Data came from immunoSEQ multiplex PCR; TCRdb stores just in-frame clones and leaves some out. The repertoire includes some 120,000 clones, 70% of them detected once, and roughly 8.7% sits in the top ten. The sequenced sample consisted of PBMCs. The receptor source for this set is a man younger than 40 in good health and CMV-seropositive.

As DNA, the CDR3 is TGTGCCAGCAGCCTTCGTCAGGGAATCACAGATACGCAGTATTTT. This encodes CASSLRQGITDTQYF. The chain links TRBV6-1 to TRBJ2-3; D might be TRBD1 (5 bases). V lost 6 bases and J lost 2, with 15 bases in between. This CDR3 has 15 residues. Germline V gene data show CDR1 as MNHNS and CDR2 as SASEGT.

The sample holds one count of this clone. V and J are TRBV20-1 and TRBJ1-2; D unresolved. V gave up 6 bases and J gave up 6 bases, with 11 bases separating them. Looked up from germline, CDR1 is DFQATT and CDR2 is SNEGSKA (reference sequence). The CDR3 covers 11 residues. The CDR3: CSAPSLNGYTF. The CDR3 DNA is TGCAGTGCCCCAAGCCTGAATGGCTACACCTTC.

This sequence joins TRBV10-2 and TRBJ1-5; D remains unclear. CDR1 and CDR2 from the germline V gene are WSHSY and SAAADI. The CDR3 length is 13 residues. The V end was cut by 7 bases, the J end by 3 bases, with 10 bases between. The CDR3 is CASTQLPNQPQHF. In DNA form, the CDR3 reads TGCGCCAGCACGCAACTTCCCAATCAGCCCCAGCATTTT.

CDR3 coding DNA: TGTGCCAGCAGCTTGGACGGGGGGGAAGGTACTGAAGCTTTCTTT. Translation: CASSLDGGEGTEAFF. This chain uses TRBV5-6 with TRBJ1-1; TRBD1 is a possible D gene (5 bases). Trimming removed 0 bases from V and 5 bases from J, with 14 bases in between. This CDR3 is built from 15 residues. CDR1 is SGHDT and CDR2 is YYEEEE in the germline V gene.

The chain joins TRBV9 to TRBJ2-3; TRBD2 agrees at 10 bases. The J segment lost 1 base and the V segment lost 4 bases, leaving 18 bases of the junction unmatched. The CDR3 has 20 amino acids. The V gene's germline CDR1 is SGDLS and CDR2 YYNGEE. As DNA, the CDR3 is TGTGCCAGCAGCCCCCGAAGTAGCGGGGGGCCTAGCGGGGGCACAGATACGCAGTATTTT. It is translated as CASSPRSSGGPSGGTDTQYF.

The chain recombines TRBV7-2 with TRBJ2-1, with a tentative D call TRBD1 (5 bases). This CDR3 region has 17 residues. The V end lost 0 bases, the J end lost 2 bases, and 14 bases lay between the germline ends. Germline-derived CDR1 and CDR2 are SGHTA and FQGNSA. The DNA of the CDR3 is TGTGCCAGCAGCTTAGCTTCGACAGAAGGGACCTACAATGAGCAGTTCTTC. Translating it yields CASSLASTEGTYNEQFF.

This clone was seen a single time. The chain recombines TRBV2 with TRBJ2-1, with a possible D match to TRBD1 (6 bases). There are 14 residues in the CDR3. The germline gives CDR1 SNHLY, CDR2 FYNNEI. V lost 3 bases, J lost 9 bases, and 15 bases lay in between. CDR3 sequence reads: CASSDQGPSIEQFF. The CDR3 nucleotides read TGTGCCAGCAGTGACCAGGGGCCCTCTATTGAGCAGTTCTTC.

This rearrangement joins TRBV7-9 to TRBJ1-1, with TRBD1 matching 7 bases. The CDR3 totals 14 residues. V shed 5 bases and J 1 base; nucleotides not matched to a gene: 4. CDR1 is SEHNR, CDR2 FQNEAQ, per germline (reference sequence). The CDR3 loop is CASSHRDRNTEAFF. DNA for the CDR3: TGTGCCAGCAGCCACCGGGACAGGAACACTGAAGCTTTCTTT. The variable domain in full, with the rest retrieved from reference TRBV7-9 and TRBJ1-1, is DTGVSQNPRHKITKRGQNVTFRCDPISEHNRLYWYRQTLGQGPEFLTYFQNEAQLEKSRLLSDRFSAERPKGSFSTLEIQRTEQGDSAMYLCASSHRDRNTEAFFGQGTRLTVV.